A selection of T cell receptor beta chains follows, all from one sample in a study of T-cell reconstitution after alpha-beta-depleted transplantation in children. TCRdb re-called the PCR reads through MiXCR, storing one row per CDR3 protein. This sample has about 640,000 distinct CDR3 sequences, with 10% to 15% found just once. The sequenced sample was PBMCs, mostly from graft donor cells, obtained 360 days after TCRalphabeta/CD19-depleted stem cell transplant. The receptors were gathered from a male patient aged 5 to 17 who had a stem cell transplant for acute myeloid leukemia, so the T cells may come from the graft donor. CDR3s include the opening cysteine and the closing phenylalanine or tryptophan. The order of the fields is V gene, J gene, clone size, D gene, CDR3 DNA, CDR3 protein. The D gene is left open where the match is weak. The size entry is marked missing in some rows and otherwise reads once, few, many or a size class.

V gene: TRBV4-3; J gene: TRBJ2-1; clone size: few; D gene: NA; CDR3 DNA: TGCGCCAGCAGCCAAGGTGGGAGCCTAGCCTACAATGAGCAGTTCTTC; CDR3 protein: CASSQGGSLAYNEQFF
V gene: TRBV25-1; J gene: TRBJ2-1; clone size: NA; D gene: TRBD2; CDR3 DNA: TGTGCCAGCAGTGATCAGAGTAAGCGGGAGGGCTCCTCCTACAATGAGCAGTTCTTC; CDR3 protein: CASSDQSKREGSSYNEQFF
V gene: TRBV25-1; J gene: TRBJ2-1; clone size: NA; D gene: NA; CDR3 DNA: TGTGCCAGCGGGGGACTCCAATGGAATGAGCAGTTCTTC; CDR3 protein: CASGGLQWNEQFF
V gene: TRBV2; J gene: TRBJ2-4; clone size: many; D gene: NA; CDR3 DNA: TGTGCCAGCCGGACGAGCGCCAAAAACATTCAGTACTTC; CDR3 protein: CASRTSAKNIQYF
V gene: TRBV7-2; J gene: TRBJ2-5; clone size: NA; D gene: NA; CDR3 DNA: TGTGCCAGCAGTTTCTACCGGGGCAAACAAGAGACCCAGTACTTC; CDR3 protein: CASSFYRGKQETQYF
V gene: TRBV28; J gene: TRBJ2-1; clone size: many; D gene: NA; CDR3 DNA: TGTGCCAGCAGTTTAGGAAGCGGTGAGCAGTTCTTC; CDR3 protein: CASSLGSGEQFF
V gene: TRBV5-4; J gene: TRBJ2-7; clone size: NA; D gene: NA; CDR3 DNA: TGTGCCAGCAGCTTGGCCAAGCCGGGGAACTACGAGCAGTACTTC; CDR3 protein: CASSLAKPGNYEQYF
V gene: TRBV12-3/TRBV12-4; J gene: TRBJ2-7; clone size: few; D gene: NA; CDR3 DNA: TGTGCCAGCAGTTTAGTCCAGGGCTCCCACGAGCAGTACTTC; CDR3 protein: CASSLVQGSHEQYF
V gene: TRBV7-9; J gene: TRBJ2-4; clone size: many; D gene: TRBD1; CDR3 DNA: TGTGCCAGCTTGCGTCAGGGGGTAAACATTCAGTACTTC; CDR3 protein: CASLRQGVNIQYF
V gene: TRBV20-1; J gene: TRBJ1-5; clone size: NA; D gene: NA; CDR3 DNA: TGCAGTGCCGGACGAGGGGTCGAAGACAATCAGCCCCAGCATTTT; CDR3 protein: CSAGRGVEDNQPQHF
V gene: TRBV20-1; J gene: TRBJ2-2; clone size: few; D gene: NA; CDR3 DNA: TGCAGTGCTAGAGATTTGCAAGTTTACCTCACCGGGGAGCTGTTTTTT; CDR3 protein: CSARDLQVYLTGELFF